Below, one T cell receptor (beta chain) is given with its context. Antigen unknown. This sample is part of a study of cytomegalovirus exposure and HLA in healthy donors. Study-wide results and limits: For most TCR beta V segments, an earlier analysis put the productive rate at about 90% or about 30% of the time. Association of a missense DCLRE1C variant with TCR beta V- and J-gene trimming was reported in a later analysis. A list of about 160 TCR beta chains associated with cytomegalovirus was given. Testing in vitro showed a few CMV-associated chains specific for CMV antigens.

The PCR ran on 60 Vbeta and 13 Jbeta primers. Using immunoSEQ multiplex PCR, the repertoire was profiled, and TCRdb retains in-frame clones only, with some absent. The sample consists of approximately 150,000 clones, 65% to 75% of them appearing once. This sequence originates from a human donor in good health. Sequenced material: PBMCs.

This chain's CDR3 is CASSSLAGDQETQYF. The CDR3 coding sequence is TGTGCCAGTAGTTCCCTAGCGGGGGACCAAGAGACCCAGTACTTC. V usage is TRBV19 and J usage is TRBJ2-5; TRBD2 aligns across 10 bases. CDR1 and CDR2 from the germline V gene are LNHDA and SQIVND (reference sequence). The CDR3 covers 15 residues. With 5 bases clipped from V and 0 bases from J, the junction kept 3 bases outside the gene matches.